This passage covers 15 T cell receptor beta chains from one sample sequenced in a study of blood T cells in healthy people across ages. Primers used in a second PCR of roughly 6 to 12 cycles were a sample-barcoded 5' primer and a J-beta primer mix. TCRdb independently ran MiXCR on the 5' RACE reads; one entry per CDR3 protein. The table records 1,100,000 or so distinct CDR3 sequences, under 45% of them present only once. Sequenced material: blood. These receptors all come from an older woman in good health.

The chain carries TRBV20-1 and TRBJ1-1; TRBD1 is a possible D gene (5 bases). V was pared by 3 bases and J by 0 bases, with 17 bases between. CDR3 length equals 16 residues. The germline CDR1 and CDR2 sequences are DFQATT and SNEGSKA (reference sequence). The CDR3 loop reads CSASPLGDGLNTEAFF. In nucleotides, the CDR3 is TGCAGTGCTAGTCCTCTGGGGGACGGTCTGAACACTGAAGCTTTCTTT.

This clonotype was counted a few times. CDR3 region: CASKTGVGYNEQFF. The CDR3 DNA follows: TGTGCCAGCAAGACGGGAGTGGGTTACAATGAGCAGTTCTTC. This chain connects TRBV9 to TRBJ2-1, with D perhaps matching TRBD2 (6 bases). Germline CDR1 is SGDLS and CDR2 is YYNGEE. This CDR3 is 14 amino acids long. V was shortened by 6 bases and J by 4 bases, with 14 bases between the two germline ends.

For the CDR3, the DNA is TGTGCCAGCAGCTCAAAGCCACTAGCGGGGATCTACGAGCAGTACTTC. Amino acid sequence: CASSSKPLAGIYEQYF. V usage is TRBV21-1 and J usage is TRBJ2-4; the table's D gene call, TRBD2, was not cross checked with the DNA. The J call may be wrong; the DNA end is better matched by TRBJ2-7. TRBV21-1 is flagged as a pseudogene. This CDR3 comprises 16 residues.

This clonotype showed up just a few times. This CDR3 is CSVEDYRDGDGFEQYF. CDR3 nucleotides: TGCAGCGTTGAAGATTACCGGGACGGGGATGGATTCGAGCAGTACTTC. This chain links TRBV29-1 with TRBJ2-4; D might be TRBD1 or TRBD2, each matching 5 bases. The closer fit of TRBJ2-7 to the DNA end suggests the J call may be wrong. CDR1 SQVTM and CDR2 ANQGSEA come from the germline V gene. The CDR3 contains 16 residues.

This clonotype was detected only a few times. V is TRBV4-1 and J is TRBJ1-2; 7 bases map to TRBD1. V shed 8 bases, J shed 2 bases, and the junction held 8 bases outside the gene matches. The CDR3 totals 14 residues. The V gene's germline CDR1 is MGHRA and CDR2 YSYEKL. Written as DNA, the CDR3 is TGCGCCAGCTCCCCCGGGACAGCGAACTATGGCTACACCTTC. It codes for CASSPGTANYGYTF.

This clonotype has a handful of counts. The genes are TRBV5-1 and TRBJ2-7, with D perhaps TRBD2 (5 bases). Germline assignment: CDR1 SGHRS and CDR2 YFSETQ. V dropped 5 bases and J dropped 6 bases, with 12 bases sitting between them. CDR3 length: 12 residues. Here the CDR3 reads CASSSRGTEQYF. The CDR3 DNA sequence: TGCGCCAGCAGTTCCCGGGGAACCGAGCAGTACTTC.

The rearrangement links TRBV6-5 to TRBJ1-6; 11 bases agree with TRBD1. The V and J ends lost 5 bases and 10 bases, in that order; junction bases with no gene match: 4. Germline CDR1 and CDR2: MNHEY and SVGAGI. The CDR3 contains 14 residues. As DNA, the CDR3 is TGTGCCAGCAGTCGGACAGGGGGCGAGTCACCCCTCCACTTT. It codes for CASSRTGGESPLHF.

A note on this clonotype: Mismatch with germline at one junction end may stem from a read error. The rearrangement joins TRBV2 to TRBJ1-4, with TRBD1 identical over 7 bases. CDR3 length equals 15 residues. Germline loops: CDR1 SNHLY, CDR2 FYNNEI. The CDR3 sequence is CASSEGQAYNEKLFF. The CDR3 nucleotides are TGTGCCAGCAGCGAAGGACAGGCATATAATGAAAAACTGTTTTTT.

The CDR3 nucleotides are TGCAGTGCTAGTTCTACGCTGAGGACGTACAATGAGCAGTTCTTC. Translating gives CSASSTLRTYNEQFF. The rearrangement links TRBV20-1 to TRBJ2-1; no definite D call. With 3 bases removed from V and 4 bases from J, the gap between germline ends came to 16 bases. The germline V gene encodes CDR1 DFQATT and CDR2 SNEGSKA (reference sequence). This CDR3 has 15 amino acids.

The sample holds a few counts of this clonotype. The chain recombines TRBV3-1 with TRBJ2-5; D is perhaps TRBD1 or TRBD2 (7 bases each). V lost 4 bases and J 2 bases, leaving 17 bases between the germline ends. The CDR3 has 16 amino acids. Germline CDR1 is LGHDT and CDR2 is YNNKEL (reference sequence). The CDR3 loop is CASSRQGLSGQETQYF. The CDR3 coding sequence is TGTGCCAGCAGCCGACAGGGCCTTAGCGGGCAAGAGACCCAGTACTTC.

The table lists this clonotype with a few counts. The chain links TRBV12-3 or TRBV12-4 to TRBJ2-7; 8 bases line up with TRBD2. CDR3 length: 17 amino acids. V was clipped by 4 bases and J by 3 bases; unmatched bases: 14. The CDR3 protein is CASSSFPGGTWGYEQYF. The CDR3 nucleotides read TGTGCCAGCAGTTCTTTTCCGGGAGGGACCTGGGGCTACGAGCAGTACTTC.

Ten or more counts support this clonotype. This chain links TRBV6-1 with TRBJ2-3; TRBD1 matches 7 bases. Germline values: CDR1 MNHNS, CDR2 SASEGT. This CDR3 has 15 amino acids. The V segment lost 6 bases and the J segment 2 bases; nucleotides outside the gene matches: 8. The CDR3 sequence: CASSSGTAHTDTQYF. The DNA of the CDR3 is TGTGCCAGCAGCTCCGGGACAGCACACACAGATACGCAGTATTTT.

In this sample, this clonotype turned up a few times. The CDR3 loop reads CASSFERLNNEQFF. The CDR3 DNA is TGTGCCAGCAGCTTCGAACGGCTAAACAATGAGCAGTTCTTC. The chain recombines TRBV7-9 with TRBJ2-1; D ambiguous. With 3 bases removed from V and 5 bases from J, the gap between germline ends came to 11 bases. Per the germline V gene, CDR1 is SEHNR and CDR2 is FQNEAQ (reference sequence). The CDR3 is 14 amino acids. Using reference TRBV7-9 and TRBJ2-1 for the parts outside the CDR3, the full variable domain is DTGVSQNPRHKITKRGQNVTFRCDPISEHNRLYWYRQTLGQGPEFLTYFQNEAQLEKSRLLSDRFSAERPKGSFSTLEIQRTEQGDSAMYLCASSFERLNNEQFFGPGTRLTVL.

The V call is TRBV7-2, the J call TRBJ2-3, with 10 positions matching TRBD1. The germline V gene encodes CDR1 SGHTA and CDR2 FQGNSA. After removal of 5 bases from V and 3 bases from J, the junction contained 8 bases not matched to a gene. There are 16 residues in the CDR3. CDR3 loop: CASSSQTGGSTDTQYF. CDR3 nucleotide sequence: TGTGCCAGCAGCAGTCAGACAGGGGGCAGTACAGATACGCAGTATTTT.

The CDR3 DNA follows: TGTGCCAGCAACCCTCCGGGACTGACCACCTACGAGCAGTACTTC. Translating gives CASNPPGLTTYEQYF. The V and J genes are TRBV6-6 and TRBJ2-4; TRBD2 is a possible D gene (6 bases). The last part of the DNA fits TRBJ2-7 better; the J call may be wrong. Germline V CDR1 and CDR2: MNHNY, SVGAGI (reference sequence). The CDR3 has 15 residues.